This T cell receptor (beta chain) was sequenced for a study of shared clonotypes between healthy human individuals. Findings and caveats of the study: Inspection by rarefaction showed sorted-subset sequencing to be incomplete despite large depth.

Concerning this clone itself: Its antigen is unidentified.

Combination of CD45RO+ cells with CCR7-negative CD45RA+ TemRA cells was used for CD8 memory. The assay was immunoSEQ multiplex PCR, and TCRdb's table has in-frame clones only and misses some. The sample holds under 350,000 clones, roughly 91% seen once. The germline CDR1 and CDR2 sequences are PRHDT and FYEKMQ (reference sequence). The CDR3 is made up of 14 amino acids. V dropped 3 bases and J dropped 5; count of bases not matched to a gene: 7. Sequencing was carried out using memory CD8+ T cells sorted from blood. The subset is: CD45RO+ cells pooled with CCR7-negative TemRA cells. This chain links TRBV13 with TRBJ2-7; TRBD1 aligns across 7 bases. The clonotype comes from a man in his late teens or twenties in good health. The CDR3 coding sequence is TGTGCCAGCAGCTTCCGACAGGGTAGAAACGAGCAGTACTTC. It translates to CASSFRQGRNEQYF.